The 29 T cell receptor beta chains below were found in one sample sequenced in a study of blood T cell repertoires in COVID-19. Generated by immunoSEQ multiplex PCR, the TCRdb table keeps only in-frame clones and is missing some. The repertoire holds just under 85,000 clones, around 82% seen once, with approximately 15% in the top ten. What was sequenced was peripheral blood. The receptors come from a woman in her sixties or seventies with acute or convalescent COVID-19.

The chain couples TRBV2 to TRBJ1-3; 7 nucleotides agree with TRBD1. Germline trimming cut 4 bases from V and 3 bases from J; bases unmatched to any gene: 9. CDR1 is SNHLY, CDR2 FYNNEI, per germline. This CDR3 has 16 residues. CDR3 region: CASSGQGAFGGNTIYF. CDR3 sequence (DNA): TGTGCCAGCAGTGGACAGGGAGCATTTGGTGGAAACACCATATATTTT.

The genes are TRBV15 and TRBJ1-1; 7 nucleotides align to TRBD1. The CDR3 covers 16 residues. Germline values: CDR1 LNHNV, CDR2 YYDKDF (reference sequence). V shed 3 bases, J shed 0 bases, and the junction held 7 bases outside the gene matches. The CDR3 here is CATSSNRQGLNTEAFF. The CDR3 DNA follows: TGTGCCACCAGCAGCAACAGACAGGGTCTGAACACTGAAGCTTTCTTT.

The V and J genes are TRBV10-2 and TRBJ1-5; 7 positions agree with TRBD1. With 8 bases clipped from V and 3 bases from J, the junction kept 10 bases outside the gene matches. The CDR3 covers 15 residues. Germline V lookup: CDR1 WSHSY, CDR2 SAAADI. DNA for the CDR3: TGCGCCAGCGGGAGACAGGGCGGTCCCAATCAGCCCCAGCATTTT. Its translation: CASGRQGGPNQPQHF.

The V call is TRBV27, the J call TRBJ2-1; 7 bases agree with TRBD2. Germline V CDR1 and CDR2: MNHEY, SMNVEV (reference sequence). The ends lost 7 bases at V and 5 bases at J; junction bases unmatched: 8. This CDR3 is 14 amino acids long. The CDR3 sequence is CASTLGGGNNEQFF. The CDR3 DNA reads TGTGCCAGCACCCTAGGCGGGGGAAACAATGAGCAGTTCTTC.

The chain employs TRBV3-1 (or the pseudogene TRBV3-2) and TRBJ1-4, with 8 bases that match TRBD1. The germline V gene encodes CDR1 LGHDT and CDR2 YNNKEL (reference sequence). The CDR3 is 15 amino acids. V dropped 4 bases and J dropped 10; count of bases not matched to a gene: 11. The CDR3: CASSPSRDRRGKLFF. The CDR3 nucleotides read TGTGCCAGCAGCCCGAGCCGGGACAGGCGGGGAAAACTGTTTTTT.

J is TRBJ1-1 and V is TRBV5-5; D may be TRBD1 (6 bases). V lost 3 bases and J lost 2, with 14 bases in between. The V gene's germline CDR1 is SGHKS and CDR2 YYEKEE (reference sequence). The CDR3 is 15 amino acids. The CDR3 loop is CASSSFTGTNTEAFF. CDR3 DNA sequence: TGTGCCAGCAGCTCCTTTACAGGGACCAACACTGAAGCTTTCTTT.

The rearrangement links TRBV5-6 to TRBJ2-1, with 8 bases that match TRBD2. With V trimmed by 7 bases and J by 6 bases, 3 bases remained unmatched. The germline V gene encodes CDR1 SGHDT and CDR2 YYEEEE. This CDR3 has 12 amino acids. The DNA for the CDR3 is TGTGCCAGCCGCGGACTAGCCAATGAGCAGTTCTTC. Protein product: CASRGLANEQFF.

The chain recombines TRBV19 with TRBJ1-5, with 7 bases aligning to TRBD1. The germline CDR1 and CDR2 sequences are LNHDA and SQIVND (reference sequence). Trimming at V came to 8 bases and at J to 2 bases, leaving 6 bases not matched to a gene. This CDR3 spans 14 amino acids. The CDR3 reads CASRFGTGNQPQHF. The DNA for the CDR3 is TGTGCCAGTCGTTTCGGGACAGGCAATCAGCCCCAGCATTTT.

The chain is built from TRBV4-1 and TRBJ2-3; D remains unclear. V was cut by 4 bases and J by 3 bases, with 8 bases left in between. The CDR3 extends over 13 amino acids. Germline V lookup: CDR1 MGHRA, CDR2 YSYEKL. CDR3 region: CASSLLTTDTQYF. The CDR3 DNA sequence: TGCGCCAGCAGCCTTTTGACTACAGATACGCAGTATTTT.

The V call is TRBV19, the J call TRBJ1-6, with D uncertain. Germline loops: CDR1 LNHDA, CDR2 SQIVND (reference sequence). This CDR3 spans 15 amino acids. V lost 3 bases and J 9 bases, leaving 15 bases between the germline ends. This chain's CDR3 is CASSIDPNRGSPLHF. The CDR3 bases are TGTGCCAGTAGTATTGACCCGAATCGGGGTTCACCCCTCCACTTT.

The CDR3 spells CACLAAYTEAFF. The CDR3 nucleotides read TGTGCCTGTCTAGCTGCCTACACTGAAGCTTTCTTT. This chain uses TRBV30 with TRBJ1-1; D unclear. The V gene lost 6 bases and the J gene lost 3 bases, with 11 bases spanning the gap. Germline V gene lookup returns CDR1 GTSNPN and CDR2 SVGIG (reference sequence). The CDR3 runs to 12 residues. The full variable domain, in which reference TRBV30 and TRBJ1-1 provide the parts outside the CDR3, is SQTIHQWPATLVQPVGSPLSLECTVEGTSNPNLYWYRQAAGRGLQLLFYSVGIGQISSEVPQNLSASRPQDRQFILSSKKLLLSDSGFYLCACLAAYTEAFFGQGTRLTVV.

The V gene is TRBV12-3 or TRBV12-4, the J gene TRBJ1-2; D unclear. V lost 3 bases and J lost 2, with 4 bases in between. This CDR3 contains 12 residues. CDR3: CASSFRNYGYTF. The CDR3 DNA sequence: TGTGCCAGCAGTTTCCGGAACTATGGCTACACCTTC.

The chain carries TRBV29-1 and TRBJ2-3; D gene ambiguous. Germline V CDR1 and CDR2: SQVTM, ANQGSEA. Trimming left V 1 base short and J 4 bases short, with 15 bases between. CDR3 size: 15 residues. CDR3 DNA sequence: TGCAGCGTTGAAGCAGGAAGATCGGCTCCAGATACGCAGTATTTT. Protein sequence: CSVEAGRSAPDTQYF.

J is TRBJ2-1 and V is TRBV5-8; 12 nucleotides match TRBD2. The CDR3 spans 15 residues. V was pared by 4 bases and J by 4 bases, with 3 bases of the junction left unmatched. Per germline, CDR1 SGHTS and CDR2 YDEGEE. The CDR3 here is CASSAGLAGYNEQFF. The CDR3 nucleotides read TGTGCCAGCAGCGCAGGACTAGCGGGGTACAATGAGCAGTTCTTC.

This clone has just a few counts. The chain links TRBV7-6 to TRBJ1-5; 8 positions agree with TRBD1. Germline V lookup: CDR1 SGHVS, CDR2 FNYEAQ. With V trimmed by 4 bases and J by 6 bases, 11 bases remained unmatched. The CDR3 sequence is 16 residues long. This CDR3 is CASSSDAGRGLQPQHF. CDR3 nucleotide sequence: TGTGCCAGCAGCTCCGATGCTGGCAGGGGGCTTCAGCCCCAGCATTTT.

The chain carries TRBV3-1 (or the pseudogene TRBV3-2) and TRBJ1-6; 7 positions match TRBD1. With V trimmed by 7 bases and J by 8 bases, 5 bases remained unmatched. This CDR3 region has 13 residues. The germline gives CDR1 LGHDT, CDR2 YNNKEL (reference sequence). CDR3 coding DNA: TGTGCCAGCACGCTCACAGGGGATTCACCCCTCCACTTT. This sequence encodes CASTLTGDSPLHF.

This chain links TRBV25-1 with TRBJ1-2; no definite D call. V was trimmed by 1 base and J by 7 bases, leaving 22 bases between them. The CDR3 has 17 residues. CDR1 MGHDK and CDR2 SYGVNS come from the germline V gene. CDR3 in amino acids: CASSEFRGPPTFRGYTF. As DNA, the CDR3 is TGTGCCAGCAGTGAATTCCGAGGGCCGCCGACGTTCCGTGGCTACACCTTC.

The chain is built from TRBV6-5 and TRBJ1-2, with 12 positions matching TRBD1. Per the germline V gene, CDR1 is MNHEY and CDR2 is SVGAGI. The CDR3 totals 16 residues. V was clipped by 4 bases and J by 7 bases; unmatched bases: 10. CDR3 nucleotide sequence: TGTGCCAGCAGTTCCACCCGGGACAGGGGGCATCGTGGCTACACCTTC. Translation: CASSSTRDRGHRGYTF.

The chain combines TRBV7-8 with TRBJ2-2; D is ambiguous. Germline lookup yields CDR1 SGHVS and CDR2 FQNEAQ. This CDR3 contains 13 residues. Trimming took 3 bases from V and 5 from J, leaving 7 bases between them. The CDR3 DNA reads as TGTGCCAGCAGCTTTATCCCGACCGGGGAGCTGTTTTTT. The encoded protein is CASSFIPTGELFF. Full variable domain (rest looked up from reference TRBV7-8 and TRBJ2-2): GAGVSQSPRYKVAKRGQDVALRCDPISGHVSLFWYQQALGQGPEFLTYFQNEAQLDKSGLPSDRFFAERPEGSVSTLKIQRTQQEDSAVYLCASSFIPTGELFFGEGSRLTVL.

As DNA, the CDR3 is TGCAGCGTTGAAGATCTACAGGGGGCTGGGACCGGGGAGCTGTTTTTT. It specifies CSVEDLQGAGTGELFF. The chain recombines TRBV29-1 with TRBJ2-2; the match to TRBD1 covers 9 bases. The CDR3 consists of 16 residues. Germline V CDR1 and CDR2: SQVTM, ANQGSEA. J was trimmed by 5 bases and V by 0 bases; bases with no gene match: 7.

This chain uses TRBV6-6 with TRBJ2-3; 8 positions match TRBD2. After removal of 2 bases from V and 15 bases from J, the junction contained 13 bases not matched to a gene. The length of the CDR3 is 14 residues. The V gene's germline CDR1 is MNHNY and CDR2 SVGAGI (reference sequence). CDR3 amino acids: CASSYGGLGTRRYF. CDR3 DNA sequence: TGTGCCAGCAGTTACGGGGGACTCGGGACTAGAAGATATTTT.

By sample share, this clone is medium-sized. The chain is built from TRBV15 and TRBJ2-7, with 9 bases aligning to TRBD2. V lost 11 bases, J lost 2 bases, and 13 bases stayed unmatched. This CDR3 has 15 residues. CDR1 LNHNV and CDR2 YYDKDF come from the germline V gene (reference sequence). The CDR3 DNA reads as TGTGCCTCCGCCAGGGGTAGCGGGGGTCCCTACGAGCAGTACTTC. Translated: CASARGSGGPYEQYF.

The V call is TRBV19, the J call TRBJ1-1; 8 bases map to TRBD1. The V and J ends lost 6 bases and 1 base, in that order; junction bases with no gene match: 10. This CDR3 region has 16 residues. The germline V gene has CDR1 LNHDA and CDR2 SQIVND (reference sequence). CDR3 sequence: CASSFLWQGANTEAFF. CDR3 coding DNA: TGTGCCAGTAGCTTCCTTTGGCAGGGGGCGAACACTGAAGCTTTCTTT. Complete variable domain (other parts from reference TRBV19 and TRBJ1-1): DGGITQSPKYLFRKEGQNVTLSCEQNLNHDAMYWYRQDPGQGLRLIYYSQIVNDFQKGDIAEGYSVSREKKESFPLTVTSAQKNPTAFYLCASSFLWQGANTEAFFGQGTRLTVV.

V and J are TRBV6-5 and TRBJ1-3; no firm D call. Trimming removed 11 bases at V and 0 bases at J, with 11 bases between. The CDR3 runs 13 residues. Looked up from germline, CDR1 is MNHEY and CDR2 is SVGAGI. The CDR3 nucleotides read TGTGCCCCCGGAGTTATCTCTGGAAACACCATATATTTT. This codes for CAPGVISGNTIYF.

The chain is built from TRBV9 and TRBJ1-2, with D maybe TRBD1 (5 bases). Germline CDR1 and CDR2: SGDLS and YYNGEE. The CDR3 is 13 amino acids. Trimming removed 0 bases at V and 8 bases at J, with 11 bases between. This chain's CDR3 is CASSVEGAGGYTF. Written as DNA, the CDR3 is TGTGCCAGCAGCGTAGAAGGGGCTGGAGGCTACACCTTC.

The gene calls are TRBV5-1 and TRBJ2-1, with a weak D call TRBD2 (6 bases). Trimming cost V 5 bases and J 1 base, with 13 bases left between them. The CDR3 runs to 15 residues. The germline CDR1 and CDR2 sequences are SGHRS and YFSETQ. Written as DNA, the CDR3 is TGCGCCAGCAGTCCCAGCGGGTTATCCTACAATGAGCAGTTCTTC. Translation: CASSPSGLSYNEQFF.

The rearrangement links TRBV6-5 to TRBJ1-5; a weak D match, TRBD1 (5 bases). Trimming took off 6 bases at V and 1 base at J, with 13 bases between the two ends. The germline CDR1 and CDR2 sequences are MNHEY and SVGAGI. This CDR3 region has 15 residues. CDR3 sequence (DNA): TGTGCCAGCAGAGCGATGACAGTAAGCAATCAGCCCCAGCATTTT. This translates into CASRAMTVSNQPQHF.

The gene calls are TRBV27 and TRBJ2-1; D not resolved. Germline V CDR1 and CDR2: MNHEY, SMNVEV (reference sequence). The CDR3 is made up of 14 amino acids. V lost 5 bases and J lost 4, with 12 bases in between. For the CDR3, the DNA is TGTGCCAGCAGTCCCCGGAGACCTTACAATGAGCAGTTCTTC. Amino acids: CASSPRRPYNEQFF.

The chain links TRBV10-3 to TRBJ2-7, with a tentative D call TRBD2 (5 bases). The germline CDR1 and CDR2 sequences are ENHRY and SYGVKD. This CDR3 contains 11 residues. With 6 bases removed from V and 6 bases from J, the gap between germline ends came to 9 bases. The CDR3 protein is CAIRDWVEQYF. The DNA for the CDR3 is TGTGCCATCAGGGACTGGGTCGAGCAGTACTTC.